This passage covers 15 T cell receptor beta chains from one sample sequenced in a study of blood T cell repertoires in COVID-19. TCRdb's table, derived via immunoSEQ multiplex PCR, lists solely in-frame clones and lacks some. The sample has 98,000 or so clones, around 86% seen once. Sequencing input: peripheral blood. These receptors were collected from a woman aged 70-85 years with acute or convalescent COVID-19.

V usage is TRBV28 and J usage is TRBJ1-2; tentatively, D is TRBD1 (5 bases). CDR1 is MDHEN, CDR2 SYDVKM, per germline. The CDR3 sequence is 16 residues long. Trimming pared 2 bases from V and 5 bases from J, leaving 18 bases between. The CDR3 loop is CASSLKMRTTGYGYTF. Written as DNA, the CDR3 is TGTGCCAGCAGTTTAAAAATGCGGACAACAGGATATGGCTACACCTTC.

The V and J genes are TRBV29-1 and TRBJ1-1; tentative D call: TRBD1 (6 bases). CDR1 and CDR2 from the germline V gene are SQVTM and ANQGSEA. Trimming left V 7 bases short and J 4 bases short, with 19 bases between. The CDR3 sequence is 14 residues long. The CDR3 region is CSGEQGGVSTEAFF. For the CDR3, the DNA is TGCAGCGGAGAACAGGGAGGGGTAAGCACTGAAGCTTTCTTT.

The CDR3 nucleotides are TGTGCCATCTTACTATCCCCCGGGACAGGGGAAGTATACGAGCAGTACGTC. Translation: CAILLSPGTGEVYEQYV. The chain employs TRBV10-3 and TRBJ2-7; 10 bases line up with TRBD1. The CDR3 is made up of 17 amino acids. Trimming at V came to 8 bases and at J to 4 bases, leaving 17 bases not matched to a gene. Per germline, CDR1 ENHRY and CDR2 SYGVKD.

This chain links TRBV6-5 with TRBJ2-7, with 8 bases identical to TRBD2. The CDR3 runs to 15 residues. Per germline, CDR1 MNHEY and CDR2 SVGAGI. Unmatched junction bases numbered 4, after V lost 2 bases and J lost 1 base. The chain's CDR3 is CASSYKVAGSYEQYF. The CDR3 DNA follows: TGTGCCAGCAGTTACAAGGTAGCGGGGTCCTACGAGCAGTACTTC.

A single count supports this clone. The rearrangement links TRBV10-3 to TRBJ2-3, with 8 nucleotides matching TRBD2. This CDR3 is 14 amino acids long. Unmatched junction bases numbered 13, after V lost 6 bases and J lost 11 bases. CDR1 is ENHRY and CDR2 is SYGVKD in the germline V gene. The CDR3 coding sequence is TGTGCCATCAGCTCGGGACTAGAAGGATGGAAGCAGTATTTT. This gives the protein CAISSGLEGWKQYF.

The rearrangement uses TRBV9 and TRBJ1-5; TRBD1 matches at 8 bases. V shed 2 bases, J shed 6 bases, and the junction held 4 bases outside the gene matches. Per the germline V gene, CDR1 is SGDLS and CDR2 is YYNGEE. The CDR3 is 14 residues long. The CDR3 DNA is TGTGCCAGCAGCGTCGGACAGGGCGGTCAGCCCCAGCATTTT. Amino acids: CASSVGQGGQPQHF. The whole variable domain, remainder taken from reference TRBV9 and TRBJ1-5, is DSGVTQTPKHLITATGQRVTLRCSPRSGDLSVYWYQQSLDQGLQFLIQYYNGEERAKGNILERFSAQQFPDLHSELNLSSLELGDSALYFCASSVGQGGQPQHFGDGTRLSIL.

This chain links TRBV7-9 with TRBJ2-1, with D possibly matching TRBD2 (6 bases). The V end was cut by 2 bases, the J end by 0 bases, with 11 bases between. This CDR3 is 16 amino acids long. The germline gives CDR1 SEHNR, CDR2 FQNEAQ (reference sequence). For the CDR3, the DNA is TGTGCCAGCAGCTTATGGGTCGGGAGCTCCTACAATGAGCAGTTCTTC. Its translation is CASSLWVGSSYNEQFF.

The genes are TRBV7-8 and TRBJ1-1; D unresolved. V was shortened by 4 bases and J by 4 bases, with 10 bases between the two germline ends. Germline CDR1 SGHVS, CDR2 FQNEAQ. This CDR3 spans 13 amino acids. This chain's CDR3 is CASSSRGPTEAFF. In DNA, the CDR3 is TGTGCCAGCAGCTCCAGAGGTCCCACTGAAGCTTTCTTT.

This clone was seen a single time. The chain couples TRBV28 to TRBJ1-4; D is perhaps TRBD1 (6 bases). Between the trimmed V and J ends, which lost 11 bases and 8 bases, there was a span of 18 bases. CDR3 length equals 13 residues. Looked up from germline, CDR1 is MDHEN and CDR2 is SYDVKM. The CDR3 loop reads CAAVDRNGEKLFF. CDR3 coding DNA: TGTGCCGCCGTAGACAGGAATGGCGAAAAACTGTTTTTT.

This clone was observed a few times. V is TRBV7-3 and J is TRBJ1-4; D unresolved. The CDR3 spans 15 residues. V dropped 3 bases and J dropped 0 bases, with 8 bases sitting between them. Germline CDR1 reads SGHTA; CDR2 reads FQGTGA. In nucleotides, the CDR3 is TGTGCCAGCAGCTTGATGGCAGCAACTAATGAAAAACTGTTTTTT. Translating it yields CASSLMAATNEKLFF.

This clone has a single count. V gene TRBV7-2 combines with J gene TRBJ1-5; TRBD1 aligns across 7 bases. After removal of 10 bases from V and 4 bases from J, the junction contained 10 bases not matched to a gene. The CDR3 extends over 14 amino acids. Per germline, CDR1 SGHTA and CDR2 FQGNSA. The CDR3 sequence is CATRPGTANQPQHF. The CDR3 DNA sequence: TGTGCCACCAGACCCGGGACAGCAAATCAGCCCCAGCATTTT.

The chain combines TRBV29-1 with TRBJ2-2, with 7 bases matching TRBD1. The V gene end was trimmed by 5 bases and the J gene end by 1 base; junction bases not matched to a gene: 7. Per the germline V gene, CDR1 is SQVTM and CDR2 is ANQGSEA. CDR3 length: 15 residues. CDR3 region: CSVRNRGKNTGELFF. The CDR3 coding sequence is TGCAGCGTTCGCAACAGGGGAAAGAACACCGGGGAGCTGTTTTTT.

The rearrangement links TRBV30 to TRBJ2-7; possible D gene TRBD1, 6 bases. This CDR3 has 11 amino acids. Trimming cost V 4 bases and J 6 bases, with 10 bases left between them. Germline CDR1 GTSNPN, CDR2 SVGIG (reference sequence). The CDR3 region has the DNA TGTGCCTGGAAACAGGGCGGCGAGCAGTACTTC. Translating gives CAWKQGGEQYF.

The V and J genes are TRBV5-1 and TRBJ2-3; 7 bases fit TRBD2. CDR3 length: 15 amino acids. With 5 bases clipped from V and 4 bases from J, the junction kept 10 bases outside the gene matches. The germline V gene has CDR1 SGHRS and CDR2 YFSETQ. In nucleotides, the CDR3 is TGCGCCAGCAGAACTGGGGCGGGGGTCGCAGATACGCAGTATTTT. Its translation is CASRTGAGVADTQYF.

This chain uses TRBV19 with TRBJ2-1; TRBD2 might be the D (6 bases). Trimming pared 6 bases from V and 7 bases from J, leaving 22 bases between. Germline CDR1 and CDR2: LNHDA and SQIVND (reference sequence). The CDR3 runs to 16 residues. The chain's CDR3 is CASSIGGTGLFNEQFF. The CDR3 nucleotides are TGTGCCAGTAGCATTGGAGGGACGGGATTGTTTAATGAGCAGTTCTTC.